These 25 T cell receptor beta chains share one sample of origin, sequenced in a study of T cells in women clearing cervical HPV infection (dated by TCRdb to the late 2010s). Libraries were made using the immunoSEQ multiplex PCR assay. TCRdb carries this immuneACCESS record with in-frame sequences only. Its versions omit some clonotypes, under half of them owing to an unresolved V gene in the studies checked, with the rest unexplained. The table held for this sample gives about 23,000 clones. The ten largest account for roughly 24% of the sample. Sequenced input: blood buffy coat. Receptors were obtained from a woman aged 18-70 years with a cervical HPV16 infection that either progressed to CIN3+ or cleared (not recorded which).

On this clone itself: The read finishes 3 residues shy of the CDR3 end, and the germline J gene is used to complete it. The V call is TRBV7-6, the J call TRBJ2-7; D is possibly TRBD2 (6 bases). Germline V lookup: CDR1 SGHVS, CDR2 FNYEAQ. CDR3 length equals 13 residues. Trimming removed 6 bases at V and 6 bases at J, with 15 bases between. The part of the CDR3 DNA that was read is TGTGCCAGCAGTCTCTATAGCGGCTCCGAG. This translates into CASSLYSGSE. The full CDR3 protein reads CASSLYSGSEQYF.

A remark on this clone: The CDR3 end lies 3 residues beyond the end of the read and is filled in from the germline J gene. The J gene is TRBJ1-5, the V gene TRBV5-1, with D possibly being TRBD1 (5 bases). The CDR3 sequence is 16 residues long. CDR1 is SGHRS and CDR2 is YFSETQ in the germline V gene. V shed 0 bases and J shed 0 bases, with 10 bases lying between them. The CDR3 reads CASSLGGQYSNQPQHF. The part of the CDR3 DNA that was read is TGCGCCAGCAGCTTGGGTGGACAATATAGCAATCAGCCC.

The CDR3 here is CASSPNLTGGRNIQYF. The CDR3 bases that were read are TGTGCCAGCAGTCCGAACCTTACAGGGGGTCGGAACATT. The chain carries TRBV28 and TRBJ2-4; TRBD1 matches at 8 bases. The read terminates 3 residues before the CDR3 end, so the remaining end is supplied by the germline J gene. CDR3 size: 16 residues. Germline lookup yields CDR1 MDHEN and CDR2 SYDVKM. After removal of 5 bases from V and 7 bases from J, the junction contained 13 bases not matched to a gene.

CDR3 region: CSVEVAERTGANVLFF. CDR3 bases read: TGCAGCGTTGAAGTAGCGGAGAGGACTGGGGCCAACGTA. The chain employs TRBV29-1 and TRBJ1-4; perhaps TRBD1 as D (5 bases). The sequence runs out 3 residues before the end of the CDR3; the remainder is reconstructed from the germline J gene. This CDR3 has 16 residues. Germline lookup yields CDR1 SQVTM and CDR2 ANQGSEA. Full variable domain (outside the CDR3, taken from reference TRBV29-1 and TRBJ1-4): SAVISQKPSRDICQRGTSLTIQCQVDSQVTMMFWYRQQPGQSLTLIATANQGSEATYESGFVIDKFPISRPNLTFSTLTVSNMSPEDSSIYLCSVEVAERTGANVLFFGSGTQLSVL.

Notes on this clone: Other nucleotide sequences from this sample produce the same CDR3. CDR3 loop: CASSLTRRNTEAFF. CDR3 DNA (partial): TGCGCCAGCAGCTTGACCAGGAGGAACACTGAA. The chain uses TRBV5-1 and TRBJ1-1; D gene uncertain. The observed sequence ends 3 residues before the CDR3 terminus, with the missing tail filled in from the germline J gene. This CDR3 is built from 14 residues. Trimming cost V 1 base and J 1 base, with 8 bases left between them. CDR1 and CDR2 (germline): SGHRS, YFSETQ.

The CDR3 sequence: CSATRSSGNSYEQYF. CDR3 DNA, as far as it was read: TGCAGTGCTACAAGATCTAGCGGGAACTCCTACGAG. The chain combines TRBV20-1 with TRBJ2-7; 9 nucleotides agree with TRBD2. The sequenced fragment ends 3 residues before the CDR3 boundary, so the rest is inferred from the germline J gene. After removal of 4 bases from V and 0 bases from J, the junction contained 7 bases not matched to a gene. CDR1 is DFQATT and CDR2 is SNEGSKA in the germline V gene (reference sequence). The CDR3 extends over 15 amino acids.

About this clone itself: Sequencing ends 3 residues short of the CDR3 end; the germline J gene provides the rest. This sequence joins TRBV2 and TRBJ1-2; D is ambiguous. Trimming took 4 bases from V and 4 from J, leaving 16 bases between them. The CDR3 has 15 amino acids. Germline loops: CDR1 SNHLY, CDR2 FYNNEI. CDR3 bases read: TGTGCCAGCAGTGCAGACACAGCAGGTGGCTATGGC. This gives the protein CASSADTAGGYG. The complete CDR3 protein is CASSADTAGGYGYTF. Combining the CDR3 with reference TRBV2 and TRBJ1-2 gives the whole variable domain EPEVTQTPSHQVTQMGQEVILRCVPISNHLYFYWYRQILGQKVEFLVSFYNNEISEKSEIFDDQFSVERPDGSNFTLKIRSTKLEDSAMYFCASSADTAGGYGYTFGSGTRLTVV.

With respect to this clone: The read terminates 3 residues ahead of where the CDR3 ends, so the germline J gene completes it. This chain links TRBV7-9 with TRBJ2-5; D is possibly TRBD1 (5 bases). Germline CDR1 SEHNR, CDR2 FQNEAQ (reference sequence). V shed 1 base and J shed 1 base, with 10 bases lying between them. The CDR3 extends over 15 amino acids. CDR3 bases read: TGTGCCAGCAGCTTAGTGTCAGACAGCCAAGAGACC. Protein product: CASSLVSDSQET. The whole CDR3 protein reads CASSLVSDSQETQYF.

Turning to this clone: The CDR3 extends 3 residues past the end of the read, so its final part is completed from the germline J gene. This chain uses TRBV29-1 with TRBJ2-5; 7 bases are shared with TRBD2. Trimming removed 1 base from V and 5 bases from J; junction bases left unmatched: 4. This CDR3 has 13 amino acids. CDR1 is SQVTM, CDR2 ANQGSEA, per germline. The CDR3 loop is CSVEGWEGETQYF. CDR3 bases read: TGCAGCGTTGAAGGATGGGAGGGGGAGACC.

Details on this clone: The read ends 3 residues early relative to the CDR3; the germline J gene fills the gap. The V gene is TRBV7-3, the J gene TRBJ2-3; the D gene is possibly TRBD2 (7 bases). CDR1 SGHTA and CDR2 FQGTGA come from the germline V gene. Trimming shortened V by 4 bases and J by 2 bases, and 16 bases separated the two germline ends. The CDR3 covers 16 residues. The CDR3 DNA, read in part, is TGTGCCAGCAGCTCTATGAGGGGGGGGGCCACAGATACG. Amino acid sequence: CASSSMRGGATDT. In full, the CDR3 is CASSSMRGGATDTQYF.

In the case of this clone: The DNA ends 3 residues before the CDR3 does, and the rest of the CDR3 is filled in from the germline J gene. This chain joins TRBV30 and TRBJ1-2, with TRBD1 matching 8 bases. Looked up from germline, CDR1 is GTSNPN and CDR2 is SVGIG (reference sequence). This CDR3 is built from 15 residues. After removal of 0 bases from V and 4 bases from J, the junction contained 7 bases not matched to a gene. The CDR3 loop is CAWSVPGGWGYGYTF. The covered CDR3 bases are TGTGCCTGGAGTGTACCAGGGGGCTGGGGCTATGGC. The full variable domain, completed using reference TRBV30 and TRBJ1-2, is SQTIHQWPATLVQPVGSPLSLECTVEGTSNPNLYWYRQAAGRGLQLLFYSVGIGQISSEVPQNLSASRPQDRQFILSSKKLLLSDSGFYLCAWSVPGGWGYGYTFGSGTRLTVV.

As regards this clone: The read terminates 3 residues before the CDR3 end, so the remaining end is supplied by the germline J gene. This chain links TRBV11-3 with TRBJ1-3; D gene uncertain. V was clipped by 3 bases and J by 0 bases, with 6 bases between them. The CDR3 spans 14 residues. Germline CDR1 SGHNT, CDR2 YENEEA. CDR3 amino acids: CASSFRYSGNTIYF. The CDR3 DNA, read in part, is TGTGCCAGCAGCTTCCGGTACTCTGGAAACACC.

On this clone itself: The read stops 3 residues short of the end of the CDR3; the missing end is completed from the germline J gene. V usage is TRBV7-9 and J usage is TRBJ2-7; 7 bases are shared with TRBD2. Trimming at V came to 0 bases and at J to 3 bases, leaving 2 bases not matched to a gene. This CDR3 region has 14 residues. Germline V gene data show CDR1 as SEHNR and CDR2 as FQNEAQ (reference sequence). The DNA read from the CDR3 is TGTGCCAGCAGCTTAGCTTGGGGGGGCTACGAG. Its protein is CASSLAWGGYE. The CDR3 in its entirety is CASSLAWGGYEQYF. The whole variable domain, remainder taken from reference TRBV7-9 and TRBJ2-7, is DTGVSQNPRHKITKRGQNVTFRCDPISEHNRLYWYRQTLGQGPEFLTYFQNEAQLEKSRLLSDRFSAERPKGSFSTLEIQRTEQGDSAMYLCASSLAWGGYEQYFGPGTRLTVT.

In regard to this clone: Sequencing ends 3 residues short of the CDR3 end; the germline J gene provides the rest. The chain links TRBV6-4 to TRBJ2-1; 8 bases line up with TRBD1. Germline V gene data show CDR1 as MRHNA and CDR2 as SNTAGT. V was pared by 3 bases and J by 7 bases, with 2 bases of the junction left unmatched. The CDR3 is made up of 13 amino acids. CDR3 amino acids: CASSENRGNEQFF. CDR3 DNA (partial): TGTGCCAGCAGTGAAAACAGGGGGAATGAG.

As for this clone: The sequence runs out 3 residues before the end of the CDR3; the remainder is reconstructed from the germline J gene. This chain joins TRBV10-3 and TRBJ2-7; a possible D gene is TRBD1 (6 bases). The V end lost 4 bases, the J end lost 2 bases, and 12 bases lay between the germline ends. The CDR3 is 14 residues long. Germline loops: CDR1 ENHRY, CDR2 SYGVKD. Partial CDR3 DNA: TGTGCCATCAGTGCACGCGACAGGACCTACGAG. It translates to CAISARDRTYE. The whole CDR3 region reads CAISARDRTYEQYF.

Points on this clone: The read ends 3 residues early relative to the CDR3; the germline J gene fills the gap. The rearrangement links TRBV19 to TRBJ1-3, with D uncertain. Trimming removed 6 bases at V and 0 bases at J, with 12 bases between. Germline V lookup: CDR1 LNHDA, CDR2 SQIVND (reference sequence). The CDR3 runs to 15 residues. The covered CDR3 bases are TGTGCCAGTAGCTCATCGACTGACTCTGGAAACACC. This encodes CASSSSTDSGNT. The CDR3 in its entirety is CASSSSTDSGNTIYF.

Remarks on this clone: The read ends 3 residues early relative to the CDR3; the germline J gene fills the gap. The chain carries TRBV5-1 and TRBJ2-5; D might be TRBD1 (7 bases). V shed 2 bases and J shed 5 bases, with 13 bases lying between them. The CDR3 spans 14 residues. Germline V lookup: CDR1 SGHRS, CDR2 YFSETQ. CDR3 amino acids: CASSFFPGGETQYF. The CDR3 DNA, read in part, is TGCGCCAGCAGCTTTTTTCCAGGGGGGGAGACC.

Details on this clone: The read falls 3 residues short of the CDR3 end, and the missing part is taken from the germline J gene. This chain joins TRBV10-2 and TRBJ2-5, with 14 bases matching TRBD2. Germline values: CDR1 WSHSY, CDR2 SAAADI. The trim removed 6 bases at V and 5 bases at J, leaving 8 bases unmatched. There are 16 residues in the CDR3. The sequenced CDR3 bases are TGCGCCAGCAGCCCCGGGACTAGCGGGGGATGGGAGACC. Translation: CASSPGTSGGWET. The whole CDR3 region reads CASSPGTSGGWETQYF.

Worth noting for this clone: The sequence runs out 3 residues before the end of the CDR3; the remainder is reconstructed from the germline J gene. This rearrangement joins TRBV19 to TRBJ2-3; 9 bases line up with TRBD1. Germline-derived CDR1 and CDR2 are LNHDA and SQIVND (reference sequence). The CDR3 is 13 residues long. CDR3 in amino acids: CASSPGQGKTQYF. The sequenced part of the CDR3 DNA is TGTGCCAGTAGTCCAGGACAGGGGAAGACG.

Concerning this clone itself: The CDR3 end falls 3 residues outside the read, so it is completed with the germline J gene. The rearrangement uses TRBV19 and TRBJ2-2; weak D call: TRBD1 (6 bases). This CDR3 has 15 amino acids. V shed 3 bases and J shed 3 bases, with 11 bases lying between them. Germline CDR1 is LNHDA and CDR2 is SQIVND (reference sequence). The CDR3 bases that were read are TGTGCCAGTAGTATTAACAGGGCTGACACCGGGGAG. Translated: CASSINRADTGE. Given in full, the CDR3 is CASSINRADTGELFF.

A note on this clone: The read halts 3 residues ahead of the CDR3 end, with the missing end drawn from the germline J gene. The chain recombines TRBV5-6 with TRBJ1-1; TRBD1 aligns across 7 bases. Germline CDR1 reads SGHDT; CDR2 reads YYEEEE. V was clipped by 3 bases and J by 5 bases; unmatched bases: 10. The CDR3 is made up of 15 amino acids. Incomplete CDR3 DNA: TGTGCCAGCAGCTGGGAGACAGGGTGGCGGACTGAA. Its protein product is CASSWETGWRTE. Given in full, the CDR3 is CASSWETGWRTEAFF.

Comments on this clone: The read is 3 residues too short to cover the CDR3 end, so that end is filled in from the germline J gene. This chain joins TRBV5-5 and TRBJ2-7; tentative D call: TRBD2 (6 bases). Germline V gene data show CDR1 as SGHKS and CDR2 as YYEKEE (reference sequence). The CDR3 has 14 amino acids. With 4 bases removed from V and 4 bases from J, the gap between germline ends came to 15 bases. CDR3 loop: CASSRNPSEYEQYF. CDR3 bases read: TGTGCCAGCAGCCGTAACCCTAGCGAATACGAG. The complete variable domain, with remaining parts taken from reference TRBV5-5 and TRBJ2-7, reads DAGVTQSPTHLIKTRGQQVTLRCSPISGHKSVSWYQQVLGQGPQFIFQYYEKEERGRGNFPDRFSARQFPNYSSELNVNALLLGDSALYLCASSRNPSEYEQYFGPGTRLTVT.

Details on this clone: Read coverage stops 3 residues before the CDR3 terminus; the germline J gene supplies the remainder. The chain has TRBV30 and TRBJ1-2, with unresolved D. The CDR3 is 12 residues long. V was trimmed by 3 bases and J by 5 bases, leaving 10 bases between them. CDR1 and CDR2 from the germline V gene are GTSNPN and SVGIG (reference sequence). Partial CDR3 DNA: TGTGCCTGGAGCGGGGATTCGTATGGC. This gives the protein CAWSGDSYG. The CDR3 in its entirety is CAWSGDSYGYTF.

A remark on this clone: The CDR3 extends 3 residues past the end of the read, so its final part is completed from the germline J gene. The chain has TRBV7-2 and TRBJ1-2; D not certain. The CDR3 is 15 amino acids. Per the germline V gene, CDR1 is SGHTA and CDR2 is FQGNSA. The CDR3 loop reads CASSLIWTTNYDYTF. The sequenced part of the CDR3 DNA is TGTGCCAGCAGCTTAATTTGGACTACCAACTACGAC.

Remarks on this clone: The read ends 3 residues early relative to the CDR3; the germline J gene fills the gap. This sequence joins TRBV5-1 and TRBJ1-1, with 8 bases aligning to TRBD1. The CDR3 runs 14 residues. Germline V gene data show CDR1 as SGHRS and CDR2 as YFSETQ. J was trimmed by 0 bases and V by 4 bases; bases with no gene match: 2. The sequenced part of the CDR3 DNA is TGCGCCAGCAGCGGACAGGGAGTGAACACTGAA. The encoded protein is CASSGQGVNTE. The full CDR3 reads CASSGQGVNTEAFF.